A selection of T cell receptor beta chains follows, all from one sample in a study of shared T cell receptors in the human thymus. Assay: immunoSEQ multiplex PCR; the TCRdb copy retains only in-frame clones and omits some. The table has over 350,000 clones, 85% to 95% seen once; the top ten hold roughly 0.02%. Specimen: thymocytes. These receptors all stem from a human donor. Each CDR3 is given with its conserved first and last residue. A D gene is named only where the DNA matches it firmly. Where a row states a size, it is once, few, many or the class of an expanded clone; other rows omit it.

v_call,clone_size,j_call,d_call,cdr3_aa,cdr3_nt
TRBV13,NA,TRBJ2-7,TRBD2,CASSLVTSGTYEQYF,TGTGCCAGCAGCTTAGTGACTAGCGGGACCTACGAGCAGTACTTC
TRBV6-1,NA,TRBJ1-5,TRBD1,CASSARDREQPQHF,TGTGCCAGCAGTGCCCGGGACAGGGAACAGCCCCAGCATTTT
TRBV19,NA,TRBJ2-3,TRBD1,CASTPTGGLDTQYF,TGTGCCAGTACCCCGACAGGGGGTTTAGATACGCAGTATTTT
TRBV11-3,NA,TRBJ2-1,TRBD1,CASSLGRGDRVDEQFF,TGTGCCAGCAGCTTAGGAAGGGGGGACAGGGTTGACGAGCAGTTCTTC
TRBV4-3,NA,TRBJ2-3,NA,CASSQEGRGFPLHTDTQYF,TGCGCCAGCAGCCAAGAAGGGCGGGGCTTCCCCCTCCACACAGATACGCAGTATTTT
TRBV28,NA,TRBJ1-1,TRBD1,CASSASGTGAYGPEAFF,TGTGCCAGCAGTGCTTCCGGGACAGGGGCTTATGGTCCTGAAGCTTTCTTT
TRBV9,NA,TRBJ2-1,TRBD2,CASSVTDLAGCGNEQFF,TGTGCCAGCAGCGTAACGGATCTAGCGGGCTGTGGAAATGAGCAGTTCTTC
TRBV13,NA,TRBJ1-1,TRBD1,CASSYPRTGTNTEAFF,TGTGCCAGCAGCTACCCTCGGACAGGGACGAACACTGAAGCTTTCTTT
TRBV7-6,NA,TRBJ2-7,NA,CASSLAGGSSYEQYF,TGTGCCAGCAGCTTAGCTGGCGGTTCCTCCTACGAGCAGTACTTC
TRBV7-9,NA,TRBJ2-2,TRBD2,CASSSRLAGGNTGELFF,TGTGCCAGCAGCTCCCGACTAGCGGGAGGGAACACCGGGGAGCTGTTTTTT
TRBV28,NA,TRBJ2-1,TRBD2,CASSLMLAGDNEQFF,TGTGCCAGCAGTTTGATGCTAGCGGGAGACAATGAGCAGTTCTTC
TRBV15,NA,TRBJ1-2,TRBD1,CATSRGDRHRRYYGYTF,TGTGCCACCAGCAGAGGGGACAGACACCGACGCTACTATGGCTACACCTTC
TRBV7-8,once,TRBJ2-2,NA,CASSSPGQGSTGELFF,TGTGCCAGCAGCTCCCCGGGGCAGGGTAGCACCGGGGAGCTGTTTTTT
TRBV11-2,once,TRBJ1-1,NA,CASSRFGRTEAFF,TGTGCCAGCAGCCGATTCGGGCGGACTGAAGCTTTCTTT
TRBV15,NA,TRBJ1-2,NA,CATSRGAGRGGYTF,TGTGCCACCAGCAGAGGGGCAGGGAGGGGCGGCTACACCTTC
TRBV28,NA,TRBJ2-7,TRBD1,CASSLSSSDRVIREQYF,TGTGCCAGCAGTTTATCCTCATCCGACAGGGTTATTAGGGAGCAGTACTTC
TRBV4-1,once,TRBJ2-1,NA,CASSQEGGGDEQFF,TGCGCCAGCAGCCAAGAAGGAGGGGGGGATGAGCAGTTCTTC
TRBV6-6,NA,TRBJ2-7,TRBD2,CASNPLPGLAGEQYF,TGTGCCAGCAACCCCTTGCCGGGGCTAGCGGGAGAGCAGTACTTC
TRBV5-1,NA,TRBJ2-7,NA,CASSLGAGVSYEQYF,TGCGCCAGCAGCTTGGGAGCGGGTGTCTCCTACGAGCAGTACTTC
TRBV7-8,NA,TRBJ2-3,NA,CASSLAVLFLGVSTDTQYF,TGTGCCAGCAGCTTAGCGGTCTTATTCCTAGGGGTCAGCACAGATACGCAGTATTTT
TRBV2,NA,TRBJ2-7,TRBD2,CAVKGGRASYEQYF,TGTGCCGTCAAAGGCGGGAGGGCCTCCTACGAGCAGTACTTC
TRBV30,few,TRBJ1-1,NA,CAWRQLSLNTEAFF,TGTGCCTGGAGACAACTTAGCCTGAACACTGAAGCTTTCTTT
TRBV5-8,NA,TRBJ1-6,NA,CASSLARDSPLHF,TGTGCCAGCAGCTTGGCACGGGATTCACCCCTCCACTTT
TRBV14,once,TRBJ1-3,NA,CASSQTNHSGNTIYF,TGTGCCAGCAGCCAAACGAACCACTCTGGAAACACCATATATTTT
TRBV4-2,few,TRBJ2-7,TRBD1,CASSSKVGQGNSYEQYF,TGTGCCAGCAGCTCCAAGGTCGGACAGGGGAACTCCTACGAGCAGTACTTC
TRBV28,NA,TRBJ2-1,TRBD2,CASSLRAGGTNEQFF,TGTGCCAGCAGTTTAAGAGCGGGAGGAACCAATGAGCAGTTCTTC
TRBV7-3,NA,TRBJ2-1,TRBD2,CASSSHRGSGRFYNEQFF,TGTGCCAGCAGCAGCCACAGGGGTAGCGGGAGGTTTTACAATGAGCAGTTCTTC
TRBV7-2,NA,TRBJ2-2,TRBD1,CASSPQPTGWSPGELFF,TGTGCCAGCAGCCCGCAACCGACAGGGTGGTCGCCCGGGGAGCTGTTTTTT
TRBV7-7,NA,TRBJ2-1,TRBD1,CASSLGPPVTGGYEQFF,TGTGCCAGCAGCCTAGGCCCCCCGGTGACAGGGGGCTATGAGCAGTTCTTC
TRBV7-3,NA,TRBJ2-7,TRBD1,CASSPGDRTYEQYF,TGTGCCAGCAGCCCTGGGGACAGGACTTACGAGCAGTACTTC
TRBV11-3,NA,TRBJ2-7,TRBD2,CASSPGLAGGSYEQYF,TGTGCCAGCAGCCCCGGACTAGCGGGAGGGTCCTACGAGCAGTACTTC
TRBV19,NA,TRBJ2-5,TRBD2,CASSAGDTTQETQYF,TGTGCCAGTAGTGCGGGAGACACAACTCAAGAGACCCAGTACTTC
TRBV15,NA,TRBJ2-7,TRBD1,CATSRDTGTGPTKQYF,TGTGCCACCAGCAGAGATACCGGGACAGGGCCTACGAAGCAGTACTTC
TRBV4-3,few,TRBJ2-3,NA,CASSHVGQQRRERSTDTQYF,TGCGCCAGCAGCCACGTGGGACAACAAAGGCGGGAGAGGAGCACAGATACGCAGTATTTT
TRBV27,NA,TRBJ2-3,NA,CASSPHTGPSTDTQYF,TGTGCCAGCAGTCCCCACACAGGGCCTAGCACAGATACGCAGTATTTT
TRBV5-1,NA,TRBJ2-7,NA,CASSSTPYEQYF,TGCGCCAGCAGCTCCACCCCCTACGAGCAGTACTTC
TRBV5-8,NA,TRBJ2-1,NA,CASSLPGQGNYNEQFF,TGTGCCAGCAGCTTGCCCGGGCAGGGTAACTACAATGAGCAGTTCTTC
TRBV28,NA,TRBJ1-5,NA,CASSLGGTAQFQVNSNQPQHF,TGTGCCAGCAGTTTAGGGGGAACCGCACAGTTCCAGGTTAATAGCAATCAGCCCCAGCATTTT
TRBV29-1,NA,TRBJ2-1,TRBD2,CSVELIERGGLEQFF,TGCAGCGTTGAGCTTATCGAGCGGGGGGGGCTGGAGCAGTTCTTC
TRBV25-1,NA,TRBJ2-3,TRBD2,CASSWAGEGTDTQYF,TGTGCCAGCAGTTGGGCGGGAGAGGGCACAGATACGCAGTATTTT
TRBV18,NA,TRBJ2-7,NA,CASSRRDRAYEQYF,TGTGCCAGCTCACGCCGGGACCGAGCGTACGAGCAGTACTTC
TRBV14,NA,TRBJ2-2,NA,CASSPGPNTGELFF,TGTGCCAGCAGCCCCGGGCCGAACACCGGGGAGCTGTTTTTT
TRBV5-1,NA,TRBJ2-3,TRBD2,CASSLAGGPTSTDTQYF,TGCGCCAGCAGCTTGGCGGGGGGACCAACTAGCACAGATACGCAGTATTTT
TRBV27,NA,TRBJ1-2,NA,CASSSQGNYLYGYTF,TGTGCCAGCAGTTCCCAGGGGAATTATCTCTATGGCTACACCTTC
TRBV15,NA,TRBJ1-5,NA,CATSRDPGSQPQHF,TGTGCCACCAGCAGAGATCCGGGGAGTCAGCCCCAGCATTTT
TRBV10-1,NA,TRBJ2-7,NA,CASSESEGAPYEQYF,TGCGCCAGCAGTGAGTCGGAGGGGGCGCCGTACGAGCAGTACTTC
TRBV7-6,NA,TRBJ2-1,NA,CASSLALRDEQFF,TGTGCCAGCAGCTTAGCCCTAAGGGATGAGCAGTTCTTC